The 22 T cell receptor beta chains below come from one sample, sequenced in a study of read filtering for tumor transcriptome and immune sequencing. From 400 to 450 ng of RNA, a library with molecular barcoded alpha/delta and beta/gamma adaptors was made. TCRdb re-derived calls from the reads in MiXCR, one entry per CDR3 protein. Among some 130,000 distinct CDR3 sequences listed, less than 15% were seen once. Material: a population of CD138-negative cells sorted from bone marrow. The receptors here all came from a donor at least 40 years old with multiple myeloma.

This clonotype was observed many times. The V call is TRBV29-1, the J call TRBJ2-6; D uncertain. This CDR3 comprises 14 residues. The V end was cut by 6 bases, the J end by 1 base, with 10 bases between. Germline-derived CDR1 and CDR2 are SQVTM and ANQGSEA. The CDR3 DNA reads as TGCAGCGTGGGGTTAGGGTCTGGGGCCAACGTCCTGACTTTC. Translating gives CSVGLGSGANVLTF.

This clonotype has ten or more counts. The rearrangement links TRBV3-1 to TRBJ1-1; D remains ambiguous. Germline V gene data show CDR1 as LGHDT and CDR2 as YNNKEL (reference sequence). With 4 bases removed from V and 1 base from J, the gap between germline ends came to 16 bases. CDR3 length: 16 amino acids. CDR3 sequence: CASSRRRGPGNTEAFF. DNA of the CDR3: TGTGCCAGCAGCCGAAGACGTGGACCAGGGAACACTGAAGCTTTCTTT.

The chain is built from TRBV19 and TRBJ2-2, with TRBD1 matching over 7 bases. The V gene's germline CDR1 is LNHDA and CDR2 SQIVND (reference sequence). The junction had 5 bases not matched to a gene; V was cut back by 6 bases and J by 4 bases. CDR3 length: 14 amino acids. The CDR3 bases are TGTGCCAGTAGCGCGACAGGGTTCACCGGGGAGCTGTTTTTT. Amino acids: CASSATGFTGELFF.

The table lists this clonotype with many counts. This sequence joins TRBV30 and TRBJ1-1; D remains unclear. The V gene lost 4 bases and the J gene lost 2 bases, with 11 bases spanning the gap. CDR3 length equals 13 residues. The V gene's germline CDR1 is GTSNPN and CDR2 SVGIG (reference sequence). This chain's CDR3 is CAWKWPGNTEAFF. Written as DNA, the CDR3 is TGTGCCTGGAAATGGCCGGGAAACACTGAAGCTTTCTTT.

This clonotype was observed a few times. This may stem from a read error, because a much larger clone lies one nucleotide away. This CDR3 fails to terminate in the conserved phenylalanine or tryptophan, so it likely reflects a read error. This rearrangement joins TRBV6-6 to TRBJ2-1, with TRBD2 matching over 8 bases. Germline loops: CDR1 MNHNY, CDR2 SVGAGI (reference sequence). Trimming took 0 bases from V and 4 from J; bases not matched to a gene: 11. The CDR3 totals 18 residues. The CDR3 region has the DNA TGTGCCAGCAGTTACTCGATCAGTGGTAGCGGGGATTACAATGAGCAGTTCCTC. It yields the protein CASSYSISGSGDYNEQFL.

Comment on this clonotype: The junction departs from germline at one end; a sequencing error may be responsible. This chain links TRBV20-1 with TRBJ1-6; 7 nucleotides agree with TRBD1. Looked up from germline, CDR1 is DFQATT and CDR2 is SNEGSKA (reference sequence). The CDR3 loop spans 14 amino acids. In DNA form, the CDR3 reads TGCAGTGCTAGAGAAGTAGGGGGCAACTCACCCCGCCACTTT. Translation: CSAREVGGNSPRHF.

This clonotype was observed many times. The chain has TRBV18 and TRBJ2-5, with D possibly being TRBD2 (6 bases). Germline V gene sequence: CDR1 KGHSH, CDR2 LQKENI. With 2 bases removed from V and 4 bases from J, the gap between germline ends came to 11 bases. The CDR3 loop spans 14 amino acids. CDR3 residues: CASSPTGDLETQYF. For the CDR3, the DNA is TGTGCCAGCTCACCAACGGGGGACCTAGAGACCCAGTACTTC.

This clonotype was seen a few times. The V and J genes are TRBV5-6 and TRBJ2-2, with D tentatively TRBD2 (6 bases). This CDR3 has 14 amino acids. Trimming removed 4 bases at V and 5 bases at J, with 12 bases between. Germline CDR1 SGHDT, CDR2 YYEEEE. The CDR3 loop is CASSSRRGTGELFF. CDR3 DNA: TGTGCCAGCAGCAGCCGTCGGGGGACCGGGGAGCTGTTTTTT. Combining the CDR3 with reference TRBV5-6 and TRBJ2-2 gives the whole variable domain DAGVTQSPTHLIKTRGQQVTLRCSPKSGHDTVSWYQQALGQGPQFIFQYYEEEERQRGNFPDRFSGHQFPNYSSELNVNALLLGDSALYLCASSSRRGTGELFFGEGSRLTVL.

This clonotype was counted many times. The genes are TRBV6-1 and TRBJ2-1; D is undetermined. The CDR3 has 14 amino acids. The V gene's germline CDR1 is MNHNS and CDR2 SASEGT. Trimming cost V 5 bases and J 2 bases, with 10 bases left between them. The CDR3, as DNA: TGTGCCAGCAGTAGAAGCGCTACCTACAATGAGCAGTTCTTC. It codes for CASSRSATYNEQFF.

This clonotype has at least ten counts. The CDR3 region has the DNA TGTGCCAGTAGTATAGATCTGGACAGGGGGAGGACCGGGGAGCTGTTTTTT. This gives the protein CASSIDLDRGRTGELFF. The chain carries TRBV19 and TRBJ2-2; 10 bases agree with TRBD1. V lost 0 bases to trimming and J lost 5 bases; unmatched junction nucleotides: 6. This CDR3 contains 17 residues. In germline, CDR1 is LNHDA, CDR2 SQIVND (reference sequence).

This clonotype was detected many times. In nucleotides, the CDR3 is TGTGCCAGCAGTTACCGAGGGGCCTCCTACGAGCAGTACTTC. Translation gives CASSYRGASYEQYF. This chain uses TRBV6-2 or TRBV6-3 with TRBJ2-7, with D perhaps given as TRBD1 or TRBD2 (5 bases each). V was clipped by 2 bases and J by 0 bases, with 8 bases between them. The germline gives CDR1 MNHEY, CDR2 SVGEGT. CDR3 length: 14 amino acids.

Comments on this clonotype: One base away lies a much larger clone, so this may be a sequencing read error. The CDR3 does not close with the conserved phenylalanine or tryptophan, likely indicating a read error. CDR3 in DNA: TGTGCCAGCAGTGTGGACAGGGCGAGCTCCTACGAGCAGTACCTC. Translated, it gives CASSVDRASSYEQYL. The chain combines TRBV2 with TRBJ2-7; 8 bases match TRBD1. This CDR3 has 15 amino acids. CDR1 and CDR2 from the germline V gene are SNHLY and FYNNEI. After removal of 4 bases from V and 0 bases from J, the junction contained 5 bases not matched to a gene.

This clonotype was observed a handful of times. The V and J genes are TRBV18 and TRBJ1-1, with D uncertain. This CDR3 has 13 amino acids. Germline V gene data show CDR1 as KGHSH and CDR2 as LQKENI. Trimming pared 4 bases from V and 7 bases from J, leaving 13 bases between. DNA for the CDR3: TGTGCCAGCTCACTTTCTGCCAGGAATGAAGCTTTCTTT. It translates to CASSLSARNEAFF.

Notes on this clonotype: One base away lies a much larger clone, so this may be a sequencing read error. V gene TRBV20-1 combines with J gene TRBJ2-2; D remains unclear. Germline lookup yields CDR1 DFQATT and CDR2 SNEGSKA (reference sequence). The CDR3 has 13 residues. CDR3: CGARGVGTGELFF. DNA of the CDR3: TGCGGTGCTAGAGGCGTCGGGACCGGGGAGCTGTTTTTT.

This clonotype was seen many times. The chain is built from TRBV29-1 and TRBJ2-3; perhaps D is TRBD1 or TRBD2 (5 bases each). Germline CDR1 reads SQVTM; CDR2 reads ANQGSEA. The CDR3 consists of 14 residues. V lost 8 bases and J lost 4, with 19 bases in between. CDR3 DNA sequence: TGCAGCCAAGCGTCCGGGGCGGGCCCAGATACGCAGTATTTT. Residues: CSQASGAGPDTQYF.

This clonotype was found many times. This chain connects TRBV6-2 or TRBV6-3 to TRBJ2-7; TRBD1 matches at 9 bases. This CDR3 is built from 15 residues. Germline V gives CDR1 MNHEY, CDR2 SVGEGT. V trimming: 4 bases; J trimming: 7 bases; junction bases outside the gene matches: 11. The CDR3 loop reads CASSSPGQGLSEQYF. The CDR3 DNA reads TGTGCCAGCAGTTCCCCGGGACAGGGATTGAGTGAGCAGTACTTC.

This clonotype was counted at least ten times. The chain couples TRBV11-2 to TRBJ2-2; 8 nucleotides agree with TRBD1. The V gene end was trimmed by 3 bases and the J gene end by 7 bases; junction bases not matched to a gene: 4. CDR3 length: 14 residues. Germline CDR1 reads SGHAT; CDR2 reads FQNNGV. As DNA, the CDR3 is TGTGCCAGCAGCTTTGGACAGGGACGCGGGGAGCTGTTTTTT. The encoded protein is CASSFGQGRGELFF.

This clonotype was seen at least ten times. This sequence joins TRBV6-2 or TRBV6-3 and TRBJ2-1; D perhaps matches TRBD1 (5 bases). Germline CDR1 MNHEY, CDR2 SVGEGT. V lost 4 bases to trimming and J lost 12 bases, with 10 bases between them. This CDR3 is 11 amino acids long. The CDR3 DNA follows: TGTGCCAGCAGTTCCCCAGGGTGGCAGTTCTTC. Translation: CASSSPGWQFF.

This clonotype showed up many times. This chain links TRBV7-9 with TRBJ2-1, with D possibly TRBD2 on 7 matching bases. The CDR3 consists of 13 residues. In germline, CDR1 is SEHNR, CDR2 FQNEAQ (reference sequence). V lost 7 bases and J lost 4, with 11 bases in between. This chain's CDR3 is CASTGGQYNEQFF. For the CDR3, the DNA is TGTGCCAGCACCGGGGGGCAGTACAATGAGCAGTTCTTC. Using reference TRBV7-9 and TRBJ2-1 for the parts outside the CDR3, the full variable domain is DTGVSQNPRHKITKRGQNVTFRCDPISEHNRLYWYRQTLGQGPEFLTYFQNEAQLEKSRLLSDRFSAERPKGSFSTLEIQRTEQGDSAMYLCASTGGQYNEQFFGPGTRLTVL.

Many counts were recorded for this clonotype. The chain carries TRBV7-3 and TRBJ2-5; no reliable D call. Germline lookup yields CDR1 SGHTA and CDR2 FQGTGA. Deletions cut 3 bases from V and 1 base from J, with 0 bases between. This CDR3 comprises 11 residues. This CDR3 is CASSFQETQYF. DNA of the CDR3: TGTGCCAGCAGCTTCCAAGAGACCCAGTACTTC.

This clonotype was observed at least ten times. The chain is built from TRBV11-2 and TRBJ2-3; TRBD2 matches 9 bases. CDR1 is SGHAT, CDR2 FQNNGV, per germline. CDR3 length equals 14 residues. After removal of 6 bases from V and 6 bases from J, the junction contained 7 bases not matched to a gene. The CDR3 loop reads CASSSAGGADTQYF. The CDR3 bases are TGTGCCAGCAGTTCAGCGGGGGGTGCGGATACGCAGTATTTT.

As concerns this clonotype: A much larger clone lies a single base off, so this may be a read error. J is TRBJ2-5 and V is TRBV10-2, with TRBD2 matching 11 bases. The germline V gene has CDR1 WSHSY and CDR2 SAAADI. This CDR3 comprises 14 residues. CDR3 sequence reads: CASSTSGSQETRYF. For the CDR3, the DNA is TGCGCCAGCAGTACTAGCGGGAGCCAAGAGACCCGGTACTTC.